The entry below gives a single TCR beta chain sequence along with its context. The antigen is not known. CD45RO-negative, CCR7-positively selected cells formed the naive CD8 fraction, excluding terminally differentiated effector memory CD45RA+ cells. This entry comes from a study of shared clonotypes between healthy human individuals. Points from the study as a whole: The expectation was that sequencing depth would affect clonotype sharing among donors. Few donors limited the genetic and exposure-history diversity represented.

Several immunoSEQ 96-well plates shared each subset's DNA, each plate a replicate. Only in-frame clones appear in the TCRdb table, and some are missing; sequencing was by immunoSEQ multiplex PCR. The data contain around 650,000 clones, approximately 96% of them singletons. Germline V gene data show CDR1 as MGHRA and CDR2 as YSYEKL. V gave up 5 bases and J gave up 1 base; unmatched junction bases: 6. The CDR3 is 15 amino acids. The clonotype originates from a woman aged 25-40 years in good health. Sequencing was performed on naive CD8+ T cells sorted from blood. The chain carries TRBV4-1 and TRBJ2-5, with 8 bases aligning to TRBD1. The CDR3 region is CASSNKDRGQETQYF. As DNA, the CDR3 is TGCGCCAGCAGCAACAAAGACAGGGGCCAAGAGACCCAGTACTTC.